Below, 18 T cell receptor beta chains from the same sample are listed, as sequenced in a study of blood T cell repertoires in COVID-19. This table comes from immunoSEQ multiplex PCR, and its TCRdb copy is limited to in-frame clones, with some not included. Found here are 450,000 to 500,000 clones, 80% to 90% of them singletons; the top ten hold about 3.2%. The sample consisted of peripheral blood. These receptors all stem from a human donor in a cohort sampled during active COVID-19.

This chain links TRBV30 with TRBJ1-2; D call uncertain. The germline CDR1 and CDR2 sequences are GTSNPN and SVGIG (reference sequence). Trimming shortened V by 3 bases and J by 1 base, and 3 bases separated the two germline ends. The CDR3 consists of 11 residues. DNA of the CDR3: TGTGCCTGGAGCGTTAACTATGGCTACACCTTC. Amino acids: CAWSVNYGYTF. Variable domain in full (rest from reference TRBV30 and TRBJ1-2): SQTIHQWPATLVQPVGSPLSLECTVEGTSNPNLYWYRQAAGRGLQLLFYSVGIGQISSEVPQNLSASRPQDRQFILSSKKLLLSDSGFYLCAWSVNYGYTFGSGTRLTVV.

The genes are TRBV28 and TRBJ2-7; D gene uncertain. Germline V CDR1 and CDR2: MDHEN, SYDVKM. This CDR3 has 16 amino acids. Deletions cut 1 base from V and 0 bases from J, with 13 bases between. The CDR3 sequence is CASSLSPNSPSYEQYF. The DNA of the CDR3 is TGTGCCAGCAGTTTATCACCGAACAGCCCCTCCTACGAGCAGTACTTC.

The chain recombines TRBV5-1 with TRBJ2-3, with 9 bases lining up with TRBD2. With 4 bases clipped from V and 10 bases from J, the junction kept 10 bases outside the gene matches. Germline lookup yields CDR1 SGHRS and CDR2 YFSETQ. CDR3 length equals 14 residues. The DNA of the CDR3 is TGCGCCAGCAGCCTGGGACTAGCAGAAGCCCCGCAGTATTTT. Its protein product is CASSLGLAEAPQYF.

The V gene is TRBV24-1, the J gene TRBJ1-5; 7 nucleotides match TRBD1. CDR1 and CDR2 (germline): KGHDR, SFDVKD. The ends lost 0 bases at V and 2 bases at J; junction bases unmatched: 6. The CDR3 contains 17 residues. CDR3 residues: CATSDLKGQVGNQPQHF. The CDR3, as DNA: TGTGCCACCAGTGATTTGAAAGGACAGGTGGGCAATCAGCCCCAGCATTTT.

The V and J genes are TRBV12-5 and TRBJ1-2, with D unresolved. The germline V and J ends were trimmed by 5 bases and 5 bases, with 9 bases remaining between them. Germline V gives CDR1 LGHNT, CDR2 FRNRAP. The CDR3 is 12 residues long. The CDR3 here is CASGGGIYGYTF. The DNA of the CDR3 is TGTGCTAGTGGTGGCGGGATTTATGGCTACACCTTC.

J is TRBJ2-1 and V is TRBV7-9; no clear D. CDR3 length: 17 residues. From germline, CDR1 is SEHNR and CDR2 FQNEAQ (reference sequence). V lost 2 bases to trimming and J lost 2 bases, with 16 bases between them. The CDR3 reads CASSLYGGKEAYNEQFF. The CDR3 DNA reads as TGTGCCAGCAGCTTATATGGCGGAAAAGAGGCCTACAATGAGCAGTTCTTC.

DNA for the CDR3: TGTGCCACCAGCAGAGACAGCGTAGCGGGGGGCACAGATACGCAGTATTTT. Translated, it gives CATSRDSVAGGTDTQYF. The genes are TRBV15 and TRBJ2-3; 9 nucleotides agree with TRBD2. Germline CDR1 is LNHNV and CDR2 is YYDKDF (reference sequence). CDR3 length equals 17 residues. The J segment lost 1 base and the V segment lost 0 bases, leaving 5 bases of the junction unmatched.

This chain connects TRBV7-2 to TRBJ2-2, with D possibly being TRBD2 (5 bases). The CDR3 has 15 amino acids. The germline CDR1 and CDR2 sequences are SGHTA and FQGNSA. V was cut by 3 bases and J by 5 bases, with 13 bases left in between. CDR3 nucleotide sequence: TGTGCCAGCAGCTTGGGAGCTACGGGGACCGGGGAGCTGTTTTTT. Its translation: CASSLGATGTGELFF.

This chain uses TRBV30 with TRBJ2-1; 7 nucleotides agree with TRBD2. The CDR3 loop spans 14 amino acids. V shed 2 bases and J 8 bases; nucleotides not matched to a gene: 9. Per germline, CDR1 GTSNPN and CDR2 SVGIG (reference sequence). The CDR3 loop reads CAWSSGLYPDEQFF. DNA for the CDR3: TGTGCCTGGAGTTCGGGACTATACCCCGATGAGCAGTTCTTC.

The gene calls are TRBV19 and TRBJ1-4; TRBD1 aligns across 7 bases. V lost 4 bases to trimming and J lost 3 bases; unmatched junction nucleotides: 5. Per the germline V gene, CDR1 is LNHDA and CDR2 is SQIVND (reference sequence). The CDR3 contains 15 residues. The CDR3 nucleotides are TGTGCCAGTAGTAGGAACAGGGGCTCTAATGAAAAACTGTTTTTT. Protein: CASSRNRGSNEKLFF.

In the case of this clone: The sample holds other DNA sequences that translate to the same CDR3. Here the CDR3 reads CASSPMTGGTEAFF. CDR3 DNA: TGTGCCAGTAGTCCGATGACAGGGGGGACTGAAGCTTTCTTT. The chain has TRBV19 and TRBJ1-1, with 9 bases lining up with TRBD1. CDR1 is LNHDA, CDR2 SQIVND, per germline (reference sequence). V was pared by 5 bases and J by 5 bases, with 6 bases of the junction left unmatched. The CDR3 has 14 amino acids.

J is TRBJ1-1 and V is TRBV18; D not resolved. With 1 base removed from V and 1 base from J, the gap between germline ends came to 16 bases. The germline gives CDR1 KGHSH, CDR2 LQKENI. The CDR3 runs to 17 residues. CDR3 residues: CASSPLALTQSNTEAFF. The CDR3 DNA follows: TGTGCCAGCTCACCACTAGCCCTAACTCAGTCGAACACTGAAGCTTTCTTT.

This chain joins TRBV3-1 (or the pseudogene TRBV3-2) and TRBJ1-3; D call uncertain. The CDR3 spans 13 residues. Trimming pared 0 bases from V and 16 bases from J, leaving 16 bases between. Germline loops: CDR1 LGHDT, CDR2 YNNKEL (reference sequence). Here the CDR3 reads CASSQERSRRLYF. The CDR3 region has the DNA TGTGCCAGCAGCCAAGAGAGGAGTAGGCGTCTTTATTTT.

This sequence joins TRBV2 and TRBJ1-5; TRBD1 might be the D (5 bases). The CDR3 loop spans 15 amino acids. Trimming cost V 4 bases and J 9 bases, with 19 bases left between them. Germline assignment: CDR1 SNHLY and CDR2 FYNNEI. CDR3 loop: CASSGRGPLWGPQHF. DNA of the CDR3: TGTGCCAGCAGTGGGCGGGGCCCTCTATGGGGGCCCCAGCATTTT.

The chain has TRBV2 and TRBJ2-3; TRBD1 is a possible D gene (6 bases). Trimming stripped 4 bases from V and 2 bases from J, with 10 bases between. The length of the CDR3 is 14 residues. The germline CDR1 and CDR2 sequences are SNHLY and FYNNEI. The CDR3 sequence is CASSAGVFTDTQYF. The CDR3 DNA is TGTGCCAGCAGTGCAGGGGTCTTCACAGATACGCAGTATTTT.

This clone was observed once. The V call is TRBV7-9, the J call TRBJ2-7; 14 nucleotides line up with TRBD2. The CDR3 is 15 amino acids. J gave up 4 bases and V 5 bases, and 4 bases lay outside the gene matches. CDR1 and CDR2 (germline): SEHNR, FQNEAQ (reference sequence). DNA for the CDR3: TGTGCCAGCAGCCCCGGGACTAGCGGGAGTTACGAGCAGTACTTC. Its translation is CASSPGTSGSYEQYF.

In DNA form, the CDR3 reads TGCGCCAGCAGCTTCGGGGATACCATCTCCGGAGCTTTCTTT. It translates to CASSFGDTISGAFF. The rearrangement links TRBV5-1 to TRBJ1-1; D gene unclear. CDR3 length equals 14 residues. Germline V CDR1 and CDR2: SGHRS, YFSETQ. V was pared by 2 bases and J by 10 bases, with 18 bases between.

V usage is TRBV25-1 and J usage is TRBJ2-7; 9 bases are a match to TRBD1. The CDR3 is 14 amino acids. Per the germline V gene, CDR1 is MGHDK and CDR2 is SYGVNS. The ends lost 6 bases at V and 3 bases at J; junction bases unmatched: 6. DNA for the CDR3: TGTGCCAGCAGGGGACAGGGAGGCCTCTACGAGCAGTACTTC. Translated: CASRGQGGLYEQYF.